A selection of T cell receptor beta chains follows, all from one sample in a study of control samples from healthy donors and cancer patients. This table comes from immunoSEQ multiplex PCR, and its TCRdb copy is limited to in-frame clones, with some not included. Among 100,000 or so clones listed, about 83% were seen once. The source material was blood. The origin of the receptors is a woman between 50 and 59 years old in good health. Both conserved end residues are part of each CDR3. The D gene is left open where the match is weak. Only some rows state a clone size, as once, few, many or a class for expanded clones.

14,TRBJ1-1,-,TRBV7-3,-,TGTGCCAGCAGCTTGGGTCAGCTCGAAACTGAAGCTTTCTTT,CASSLGQLETEAFF
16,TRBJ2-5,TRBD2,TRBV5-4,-,TGTGCCAGCAGCTTGGCTCTAGCGGGAGTTAGAGAGACCCAGTACTTC,CASSLALAGVRETQYF
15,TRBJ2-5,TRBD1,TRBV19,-,TGTGCCAGTAGTACCCAGGGACAGGGGACGGAGACCCAGTACTTC,CASSTQGQGTETQYF
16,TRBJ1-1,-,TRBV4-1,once,TGCGCCAGCAGCCACCCGGTTCGACAGATGAACACTGAAGCTTTCTTT,CASSHPVRQMNTEAFF
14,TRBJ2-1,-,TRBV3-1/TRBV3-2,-,TGTGCCAGCAGCCAATTCCTGGGTAGCGCTGAGCAGTTCTTC,CASSQFLGSAEQFF
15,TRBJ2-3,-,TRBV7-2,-,TGTGCCAGCAGCTTAGGGGTCGGCGTGGGAGATACGCAGTATTTT,CASSLGVGVGDTQYF
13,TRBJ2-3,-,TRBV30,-,TGTGCCTGGAGTGTACGGTCATCAGATACGCAGTATTTT,CAWSVRSSDTQYF
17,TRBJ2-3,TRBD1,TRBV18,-,TGTGCCAGCTCAACCGAGCAGGGGGCCATCGTCACAGATACGCAGTATTTT,CASSTEQGAIVTDTQYF
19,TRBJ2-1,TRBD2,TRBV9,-,TGTGCCAGCAGCGGGTCCGGGACTAGCGGGGTGGAGGCCTACAATGAGCAGTTCTTC,CASSGSGTSGVEAYNEQFF
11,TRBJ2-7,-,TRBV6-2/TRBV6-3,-,TGTGCCAGCAGTTACAATTACGAGCAGTACTTC,CASSYNYEQYF
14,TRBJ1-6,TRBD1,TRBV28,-,TGTGCCAGCAGTTTATCCCGGCCAGGGGGCCCCCTCCACTTT,CASSLSRPGGPLHF
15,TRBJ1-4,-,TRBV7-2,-,TGTGCCAGCAGCTTATCAGGGACGTATGACGAAAAACTGTTTTTT,CASSLSGTYDEKLFF
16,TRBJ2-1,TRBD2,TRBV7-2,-,TGTGCCAGCAGCTTAGAGGGACTAGCGGGGTTCAATGAGCAGTTCTTC,CASSLEGLAGFNEQFF
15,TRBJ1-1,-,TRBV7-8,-,TGTGCCAGCAGCTCTTTCGTAGGGTTGATCACTGAAGCTTTCTTT,CASSSFVGLITEAFF
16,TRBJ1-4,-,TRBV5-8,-,TGTGCCAGCAGGCTCCAGACGGGCACTCGGGATGAAAAACTGTTTTTT,CASRLQTGTRDEKLFF
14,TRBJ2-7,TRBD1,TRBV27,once,TGTGCCAGCAGACCGGGACAGGTCCTCTACGAGCAGTACTTC,CASRPGQVLYEQYF
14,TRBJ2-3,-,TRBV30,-,TGTGCCTGGAGGGGGAGTACCTCCACAGATACGCAGTATTTT,CAWRGSTSTDTQYF
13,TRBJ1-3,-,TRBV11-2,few,TGTGCCAGCAGCCCCCGGACCCGGAACACCATATATTTT,CASSPRTRNTIYF
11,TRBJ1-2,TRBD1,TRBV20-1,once,TGCAGTGCATCGACAGGGATTGGCTACACCTTC,CSASTGIGYTF
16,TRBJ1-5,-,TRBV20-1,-,TGCAGTGCTAGTGCTATTCCGGGGGTTCAAAATCAGCCCCAGCATTTT,CSASAIPGVQNQPQHF
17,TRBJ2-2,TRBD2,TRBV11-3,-,TGTGCCAGCAGGCCGACTAGCGGGGGGGCGGACACCGGGGAGCTGTTTTTT,CASRPTSGGADTGELFF
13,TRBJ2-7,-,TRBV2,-,TGTGCCAGCATGGGACTTGCCTCCTACGAGCAGTACTTC,CASMGLASYEQYF
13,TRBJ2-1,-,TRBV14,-,TGTGCCAGCAACGCAGGGGACTACAATGAGCAGTTCTTC,CASNAGDYNEQFF
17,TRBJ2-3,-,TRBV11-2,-,TGTGCCAGCAGCTTGGGGAGGGGGGCTAGCGGCCTCGATACGCAGTATTTT,CASSLGRGASGLDTQYF
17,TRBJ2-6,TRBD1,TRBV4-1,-,TGCGCCAGCAACTTCCAGGGGGTTAGCTCTGGGGCCAACGTCCTGACTTTC,CASNFQGVSSGANVLTF
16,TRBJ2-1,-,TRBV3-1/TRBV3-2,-,TGTGCCAGCAGCCCGATCGACAGAGGCTCCTACAATGAGCAGTTCTTC,CASSPIDRGSYNEQFF
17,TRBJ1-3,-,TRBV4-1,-,TGCGCCAGCAGCCAATTATACGACGGAGGGGGTGGAAACACCATATATTTT,CASSQLYDGGGGNTIYF
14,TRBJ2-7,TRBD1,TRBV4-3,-,TGCGCCAGCAGCCGGGCAGGGGGATCCTACGAGCAGTACTTC,CASSRAGGSYEQYF
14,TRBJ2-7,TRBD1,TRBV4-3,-,TGCGCCAACGGAATGGGACAGGGCTTGGACGAGCAGTACTTC,CANGMGQGLDEQYF
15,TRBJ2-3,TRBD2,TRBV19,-,TGTGCCAGTAGTACCCTAGCGGGGGGGACAGATACGCAGTATTTT,CASSTLAGGTDTQYF
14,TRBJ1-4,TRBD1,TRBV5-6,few,TGTGCCAGCAGCCCGGACAGGGTTGGGGAAAAACTGTTTTTT,CASSPDRVGEKLFF
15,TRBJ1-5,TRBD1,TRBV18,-,TGTGCCAGCTCCCTTAGCGGGACAGCAAATCGGCCCCAGCATTTT,CASSLSGTANRPQHF
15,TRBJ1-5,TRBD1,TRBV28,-,TGTGCCATCCGGGACAGGGGGGATAGCAATCAGCCCCAGCATTTT,CAIRDRGDSNQPQHF
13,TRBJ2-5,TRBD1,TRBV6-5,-,TGTGCCAGCAGGACAGGGGGCCGAGAGACCCAGTACTTC,CASRTGGRETQYF
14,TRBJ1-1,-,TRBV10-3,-,TGTGCCATCAAGGGTCCGGCTATGAACACTGAAGCTTTCTTT,CAIKGPAMNTEAFF
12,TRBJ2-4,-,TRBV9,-,TGTGCCAGCAGCTCTAACAGGAACATTCAGTACTTC,CASSSNRNIQYF
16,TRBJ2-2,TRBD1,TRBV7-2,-,TGTGCCAGCAGCTTTTTCGGACAGGGGTTCCCCGGGGAGCTGTTTTTT,CASSFFGQGFPGELFF
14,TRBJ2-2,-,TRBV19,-,TGTGCCAGTAGTATTCGCAGGGGCACCGGGGAGCTGTTTTTT,CASSIRRGTGELFF
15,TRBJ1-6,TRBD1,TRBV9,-,TGTGCCAGCAGCGTAACGGACAGGAATAATTCACCCCTCCACTTT,CASSVTDRNNSPLHF
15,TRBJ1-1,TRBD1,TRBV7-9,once,TGTGCCAGCAGCTTATCAGGGGGCGGTGGCACTGAAGCTTTCTTT,CASSLSGGGGTEAFF
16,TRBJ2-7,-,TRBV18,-,TGTGCCAGCTTTTCCCAATTTTTTTGGGGCTCCTACGAGCAGTACTTC,CASFSQFFWGSYEQYF
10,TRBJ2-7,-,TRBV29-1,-,TGCAGCGTTAAACAGGTTGAGCAGTACTTC,CSVKQVEQYF
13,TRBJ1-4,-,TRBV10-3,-,TGTGCCATCAGTGAAGGTGCAAATGAAAAACTGTTTTTT,CAISEGANEKLFF
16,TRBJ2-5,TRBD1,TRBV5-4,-,TGTGCCAGCAGCTCCGGGACAGGACGACAATTGGGGACCCAGTACTTC,CASSSGTGRQLGTQYF
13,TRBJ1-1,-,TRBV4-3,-,TGCGCCAGCAGCCAAGGGCAGAACACTGAAGCTTTCTTT,CASSQGQNTEAFF
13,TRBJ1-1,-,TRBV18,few,TGTGCCAGCTCTCTACGGGAGAACACTGAAGCTTTCTTT,CASSLRENTEAFF
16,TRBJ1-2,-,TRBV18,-,TGTGCCAGCTCACCTGCCGTCTCCCAGACCCTCTATGGCTACACCTTC,CASSPAVSQTLYGYTF
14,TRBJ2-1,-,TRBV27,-,TGTGCCAGCTCAACAGGGATCCTCGACAATGAGCAGTTCTTC,CASSTGILDNEQFF
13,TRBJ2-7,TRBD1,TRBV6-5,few,TGTGCCAGCAGTTGGGGACAGGGCAGCGAGCAGTACTTC,CASSWGQGSEQYF
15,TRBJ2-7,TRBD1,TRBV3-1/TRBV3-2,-,TGTGCCAGCAGCCAAAGGACAGGGGGTGAGTACGAGCAGTACTTC,CASSQRTGGEYEQYF
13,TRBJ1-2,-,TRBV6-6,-,TGTGCCAGCAGTTTACAGATTAACTATGGCTACACCTTC,CASSLQINYGYTF
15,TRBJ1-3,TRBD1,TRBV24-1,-,TGTGCCACCAGTGACCTAGGACAGGCTGGAAACACCATATATTTT,CATSDLGQAGNTIYF
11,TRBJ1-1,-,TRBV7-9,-,TGTGCCAGCAGCATCCGGGAGCGAATTGGTTTT,CASSIRERIGF
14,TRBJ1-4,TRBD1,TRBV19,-,TGTGCCAGTAGACGACAGGGGGCCTCCGAAAAACTGTTTTTT,CASRRQGASEKLFF
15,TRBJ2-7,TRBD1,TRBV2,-,TGTGCCAGCAGTGCTACACAGGGGCTGTCCTACGAGCAGTACTTC,CASSATQGLSYEQYF
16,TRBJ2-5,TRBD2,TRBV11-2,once,TGTGCCAGCAGCACCTTAAGGACTAGCGCGGCAGGGACCCAGTACTTC,CASSTLRTSAAGTQYF
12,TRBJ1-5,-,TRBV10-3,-,TGTGCCATCGGACAGAACAATCAGCCCCAGCATTTT,CAIGQNNQPQHF
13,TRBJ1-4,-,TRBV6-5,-,TGTGCCAGTTCCGGGACAATCGGTGAAAAACTGTTTTTT,CASSGTIGEKLFF
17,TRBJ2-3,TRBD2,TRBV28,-,TGTGCCAGCAGTTTGGCGGGGGGGCCGATGGGCACAGATACGCAGTATTTT,CASSLAGGPMGTDTQYF